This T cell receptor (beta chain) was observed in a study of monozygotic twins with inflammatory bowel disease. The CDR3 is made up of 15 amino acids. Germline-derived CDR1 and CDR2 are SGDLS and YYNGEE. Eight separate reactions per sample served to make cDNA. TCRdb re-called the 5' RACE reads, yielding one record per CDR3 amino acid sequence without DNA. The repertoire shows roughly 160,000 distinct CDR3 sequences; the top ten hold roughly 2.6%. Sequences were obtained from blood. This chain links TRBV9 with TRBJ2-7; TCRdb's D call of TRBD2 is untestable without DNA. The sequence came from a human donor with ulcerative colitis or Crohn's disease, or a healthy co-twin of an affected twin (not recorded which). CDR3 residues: CASSPGLALTYEQYF.